What follows are 32 T cell receptor beta chains derived from one specimen sequenced in a study of T cell responses to AZD1222 COVID-19 vaccine. Only in-frame clones appear in the TCRdb table, and some are missing; sequencing was by immunoSEQ multiplex PCR. The sample records about 99,000 clones, more than 80% being singletons. Sequencing was performed on peripheral blood, taken on day 0 of AZD1222 vaccination. The receptors shown here come from an adult in good health.

This clone occurred once. This chain joins TRBV9 and TRBJ1-3; the D is unclear. Trimming stripped 0 bases from V and 0 bases from J, with 10 bases between. This CDR3 has 16 amino acids. The germline CDR1 and CDR2 sequences are SGDLS and YYNGEE. The CDR3 DNA reads TGTGCCAGCAGCGTAGATGTGGGGAGCTCTGGAAACACCATATATTTT. This codes for CASSVDVGSSGNTIYF.

The chain is built from TRBV5-1 and TRBJ1-1, with D unclear. This CDR3 region has 14 residues. Germline values: CDR1 SGHRS, CDR2 YFSETQ. V lost 4 bases and J 2 bases, leaving 12 bases between the germline ends. CDR3 DNA sequence: TGCGCCAGCAGCCAGGACGGATACAACACTGAAGCTTTCTTT. Translating gives CASSQDGYNTEAFF.

The genes are TRBV18 and TRBJ2-7; D could derive from TRBD1 or TRBD2 (5 bases each). V shed 0 bases and J shed 0 bases, with 9 bases lying between them. Per the germline V gene, CDR1 is KGHSH and CDR2 is LQKENI. This CDR3 contains 15 residues. CDR3 protein: CASSPPAGSSYEQYF. For the CDR3, the DNA is TGTGCCAGCTCACCACCGGCAGGGAGCTCCTACGAGCAGTACTTC. Supplemented by reference TRBV18 and TRBJ2-7, the full variable domain reads NAGVMQNPRHLVRRRGQEARLRCSPMKGHSHVYWYRQLPEEGLKFMVYLQKENIIDESGMPKERFSAEFPKEGPSILRIQQVVRGDSAAYFCASSPPAGSSYEQYFGPGTRLTVT.

This chain joins TRBV3-1 (or the pseudogene TRBV3-2) and TRBJ2-7, with TRBD1 matching over 10 bases. The J segment lost 2 bases and the V segment lost 3 bases, leaving 4 bases of the junction unmatched. Per germline, CDR1 LGHDT and CDR2 YNNKEL (reference sequence). The CDR3 contains 15 residues. CDR3 in DNA: TGTGCCAGCAGCCAGTTGGGGACAGGGGCCTACGAGCAGTACTTC. This translates into CASSQLGTGAYEQYF.

The chain couples TRBV9 to TRBJ1-6; TRBD1 matches 7 bases. The CDR3 consists of 15 residues. Germline-derived CDR1 and CDR2 are SGDLS and YYNGEE. V shed 3 bases, J shed 7 bases, and the junction held 7 bases outside the gene matches. The CDR3 region is CASSARQGENSPLHF. CDR3 nucleotides: TGTGCCAGCAGCGCGCGACAGGGTGAAAATTCACCCCTCCACTTT.

V and J are TRBV15 and TRBJ1-4; D gene unclear. This CDR3 is built from 12 residues. CDR1 is LNHNV and CDR2 is YYDKDF in the germline V gene (reference sequence). Deletions cut 7 bases from V and 7 bases from J, with 10 bases between. The CDR3 loop is CATTSAGEKLFF. The CDR3, as DNA: TGTGCCACCACCTCGGCCGGTGAAAAACTGTTTTTT.

This clone was observed a few times. This chain joins TRBV5-1 and TRBJ2-2; D not resolved. The V end lost 1 base, the J end lost 2 bases, and 9 bases lay between the germline ends. The CDR3 loop spans 15 amino acids. CDR1 SGHRS and CDR2 YFSETQ come from the germline V gene. This CDR3 is CASSLIGGNTGELFF. The CDR3, as DNA: TGCGCCAGCAGCTTGATCGGCGGCAACACCGGGGAGCTGTTTTTT.

V gene TRBV2 combines with J gene TRBJ1-4; TRBD1 might be the D (5 bases). Trimming removed 6 bases at V and 5 bases at J, with 19 bases between. This CDR3 contains 16 residues. CDR1 and CDR2 from the germline V gene are SNHLY and FYNNEI. The CDR3 is CASRTSSSGSNEKLFF. The CDR3 DNA reads as TGTGCCAGCAGAACTTCCTCATCAGGGTCGAATGAAAAACTGTTTTTT.

This sequence joins TRBV6-2 or TRBV6-3 and TRBJ1-6, with no clear D. Germline CDR1 and CDR2: MNHEY and SVGEGT. V was shortened by 0 bases and J by 3 bases, with 12 bases between the two germline ends. CDR3 length: 17 residues. The CDR3 is CASSYSPGRVYNSPLHF. CDR3 nucleotides: TGTGCCAGCAGTTACTCGCCGGGGAGAGTCTATAATTCACCCCTCCACTTT.

This chain uses TRBV6-5 with TRBJ2-2; no firm D call. The germline V gene has CDR1 MNHEY and CDR2 SVGAGI. Trimming pared 7 bases from V and 7 bases from J, leaving 7 bases between. The CDR3 sequence is 11 residues long. This CDR3 is CASKEGGELFF. CDR3 coding DNA: TGTGCCAGCAAAGAAGGCGGGGAGCTGTTTTTT.

This clone has just a few counts. V gene TRBV2 combines with J gene TRBJ1-1; 8 nucleotides agree with TRBD1. Germline CDR1 and CDR2: SNHLY and FYNNEI. This CDR3 has 14 amino acids. Trimming at V came to 6 bases and at J to 5 bases, leaving 8 bases not matched to a gene. The CDR3 bases are TGTGCCAGCAGGGAACAGGGGGTTGCTACTGAAGCTTTCTTT. It translates to CASREQGVATEAFF. Looking up the rest from reference TRBV2 and TRBJ1-1 gives the full variable domain: EPEVTQTPSHQVTQMGQEVILRCVPISNHLYFYWYRQILGQKVEFLVSFYNNEISEKSEIFDDQFSVERPDGSNFTLKIRSTKLEDSAMYFCASREQGVATEAFFGQGTRLTVV.

This clone appeared once. The genes are TRBV5-6 and TRBJ1-3, with TRBD1 identical over 7 bases. The CDR3 is 17 residues long. Germline-derived CDR1 and CDR2 are SGHDT and YYEEEE. The V gene end was trimmed by 0 bases and the J gene end by 2 bases; junction bases not matched to a gene: 8. CDR3 bases: TGTGCCAGCAGCTTGGAATACAGGGGCCCAGCTGGAAACACCATATATTTT. Translated, it gives CASSLEYRGPAGNTIYF.

The chain combines TRBV5-4 with TRBJ1-4; no clear D. V lost 1 base to trimming and J lost 8 bases, with 12 bases between them. CDR3 length: 14 amino acids. Per germline, CDR1 SGHNT and CDR2 YYREEE (reference sequence). DNA of the CDR3: TGTGCCAGCAGCTTGCCGGGCCAGAAGGAAAAACTGTTTTTT. This translates into CASSLPGQKEKLFF.

This clone was observed a few times. The chain carries TRBV6-5 and TRBJ1-1; D ambiguous. Germline V CDR1 and CDR2: MNHEY, SVGAGI. Trimming cost V 0 bases and J 11 bases, with 10 bases left between them. CDR3 length: 12 residues. The CDR3 DNA reads TGTGCCAGCAGTTACTCGACTGGGGTGGCTTTCTTT. Amino acid sequence: CASSYSTGVAFF.

The chain couples TRBV9 to TRBJ2-3; tentatively, D is TRBD2 (6 bases). The CDR3 runs to 15 residues. Trimming cost V 0 bases and J 0 bases, with 8 bases left between them. Germline values: CDR1 SGDLS, CDR2 YYNGEE. The chain's CDR3 is CASSVAGVSTDTQYF. The CDR3, as DNA: TGTGCCAGCAGCGTAGCGGGGGTAAGCACAGATACGCAGTATTTT.

This chain connects TRBV14 to TRBJ1-5, with TRBD1 identical over 11 bases. The CDR3 spans 15 residues. Germline loops: CDR1 SGHDN, CDR2 FVKESK. V lost 1 base, J lost 5 bases, and 1 base stayed unmatched. This CDR3 reads CASSQGGQGDQPQHF. The CDR3 DNA is TGTGCCAGCAGCCAAGGGGGACAGGGGGATCAGCCCCAGCATTTT. The full variable domain, its missing parts supplied by reference TRBV14 and TRBJ1-5, is EAGVTQFPSHSVIEKGQTVTLRCDPISGHDNLYWYRRVMGKEIKFLLHFVKESKQDESGMPNNRFLAERTGGTYSTLKVQPAELEDSGVYFCASSQGGQGDQPQHFGDGTRLSIL.

The chain uses TRBV7-9 and TRBJ1-4; 9 bases are shared with TRBD1. Germline loops: CDR1 SEHNR, CDR2 FQNEAQ (reference sequence). Germline trimming cut 5 bases from V and 8 bases from J; bases unmatched to any gene: 3. The CDR3 runs 13 residues. As DNA, the CDR3 is TGTGCCAGCAGCCCTGGACAGGGGGAAAAACTGTTTTTT. Protein sequence: CASSPGQGEKLFF.

This chain links TRBV27 with TRBJ2-3; 14 bases map to TRBD2. This CDR3 comprises 20 residues. Losses at the gene ends were 6 bases for V and 1 base for J; bases not matched to a gene: 15. Germline V CDR1 and CDR2: MNHEY, SMNVEV (reference sequence). The chain's CDR3 is CASSRTPGLAGGRGTDTQYF. The DNA of the CDR3 is TGTGCCAGCAGCAGAACTCCCGGACTAGCGGGGGGTCGTGGCACAGATACGCAGTATTTT.

The rearrangement uses TRBV9 and TRBJ1-4; TRBD1 is a possible D gene (6 bases). Trimming removed 0 bases from V and 8 bases from J, with 14 bases in between. The CDR3 length is 15 residues. Germline V gene sequence: CDR1 SGDLS, CDR2 YYNGEE. The CDR3 DNA reads as TGTGCCAGCAGCGTAGCCCCTGACAGGTCAGAAAAACTGTTTTTT. Translated: CASSVAPDRSEKLFF.

The V call is TRBV19, the J call TRBJ1-5, with TRBD1 matching over 9 bases. Germline V gene data show CDR1 as LNHDA and CDR2 as SQIVND (reference sequence). CDR3 size: 15 residues. The J segment lost 4 bases and the V segment lost 2 bases, leaving 3 bases of the junction unmatched. Here the CDR3 reads CASSIRQGVNQPQHF. Here the CDR3 DNA reads TGTGCCAGTAGTATAAGACAGGGGGTTAATCAGCCCCAGCATTTT.

V and J are TRBV7-2 and TRBJ2-3; TRBD1 or TRBD2 may be the D gene (6 bases each). Germline V gives CDR1 SGHTA, CDR2 FQGNSA. The germline V and J ends were trimmed by 11 bases and 2 bases, with 11 bases remaining between them. There are 12 residues in the CDR3. CDR3 amino acids: CAPGANTDTQYF. The DNA for the CDR3 is TGTGCCCCGGGGGCTAACACAGATACGCAGTATTTT.

The rearrangement uses TRBV12-5 and TRBJ2-5; 12 nucleotides line up with TRBD1. V shed 6 bases, J shed 8 bases, and the junction held 7 bases outside the gene matches. Germline assignment: CDR1 LGHNT and CDR2 FRNRAP. This CDR3 is built from 14 residues. As DNA, the CDR3 is TGTGCTAGTGGAACCGGGACAGGGGGCGACACCCAGTACTTC. Protein sequence: CASGTGTGGDTQYF.

The rearrangement uses TRBV9 and TRBJ2-7; 7 nucleotides agree with TRBD2. The CDR3 loop spans 12 amino acids. Germline assignment: CDR1 SGDLS and CDR2 YYNGEE. V lost 7 bases to trimming and J lost 2 bases; unmatched junction nucleotides: 3. In DNA form, the CDR3 reads TGTGCCAGCGGGAGCGGGACCTACGAGCAGTACTTC. Residues: CASGSGTYEQYF. The full variable domain, its missing parts supplied by reference TRBV9 and TRBJ2-7, is DSGVTQTPKHLITATGQRVTLRCSPRSGDLSVYWYQQSLDQGLQFLIQYYNGEERAKGNILERFSAQQFPDLHSELNLSSLELGDSALYFCASGSGTYEQYFGPGTRLTVT.

This sequence joins TRBV7-8 and TRBJ2-1, with 8 bases lining up with TRBD2. Germline trimming cut 9 bases from V and 8 bases from J; bases unmatched to any gene: 12. The CDR3 is made up of 14 amino acids. Germline V lookup: CDR1 SGHVS, CDR2 FQNEAQ. The CDR3 DNA sequence: TGTGCCAGTAATTTAGCGGGACTCATACATGAGCAGTTCTTC. Translating it yields CASNLAGLIHEQFF. The variable domain in full, with the rest retrieved from reference TRBV7-8 and TRBJ2-1, is GAGVSQSPRYKVAKRGQDVALRCDPISGHVSLFWYQQALGQGPEFLTYFQNEAQLDKSGLPSDRFFAERPEGSVSTLKIQRTQQEDSAVYLCASNLAGLIHEQFFGPGTRLTVL.

The DNA of the CDR3 is TGTGCCACCAGTGATATAGGGAACGAGCAGTACTTC. Translated, it gives CATSDIGNEQYF. The genes are TRBV24-1 and TRBJ2-7; D is ambiguous. Germline values: CDR1 KGHDR, CDR2 SFDVKD. Deletions cut 3 bases from V and 5 bases from J, with 7 bases between. There are 12 residues in the CDR3.

This clone was detected once. The chain recombines TRBV9 with TRBJ2-1; D unresolved. The CDR3 is made up of 14 amino acids. Trimming removed 3 bases from V and 5 bases from J, with 12 bases in between. Germline-derived CDR1 and CDR2 are SGDLS and YYNGEE. CDR3 sequence: CASSAPGFDNEQFF. The CDR3 DNA reads as TGTGCCAGCAGCGCCCCCGGGTTCGACAATGAGCAGTTCTTC.

The chain recombines TRBV29-1 with TRBJ1-2; 8 nucleotides match TRBD1. CDR3 length: 13 residues. V was pared by 5 bases and J by 2 bases, with 4 bases of the junction left unmatched. The germline gives CDR1 SQVTM, CDR2 ANQGSEA. The CDR3 here is CSVNRGKNYGYTF. As DNA, the CDR3 is TGCAGCGTTAACAGGGGGAAGAACTATGGCTACACCTTC.

The gene calls are TRBV6-2 or TRBV6-3 and TRBJ1-5; D is unclear. Trimming took off 4 bases at V and 0 bases at J, with 19 bases between the two ends. Germline-derived CDR1 and CDR2 are MNHEY and SVGEGT. The CDR3 covers 18 residues. This chain's CDR3 is CASSFSPKVGYSNQPQHF. CDR3 nucleotides: TGTGCCAGCAGTTTTTCCCCCAAGGTGGGGTATAGCAATCAGCCCCAGCATTTT.

This clone occurred a few times. The gene calls are TRBV6-4 and TRBJ2-1, with a possible D match to TRBD2 (6 bases). Germline lookup yields CDR1 MRHNA and CDR2 SNTAGT. Trimming pared 3 bases from V and 6 bases from J, leaving 12 bases between. The CDR3 totals 14 residues. The CDR3 loop is CASSESGTSNEQFF. The CDR3 coding sequence is TGTGCCAGCAGTGAATCCGGGACTTCCAATGAGCAGTTCTTC.

V usage is TRBV20-1 and J usage is TRBJ2-1; the D gene could be TRBD1 or TRBD2 (5 bases each). Looked up from germline, CDR1 is DFQATT and CDR2 is SNEGSKA (reference sequence). Trimming pared 3 bases from V and 10 bases from J, leaving 10 bases between. The CDR3 runs to 11 residues. The CDR3 protein is CSASGTTEQFF. DNA for the CDR3: TGCAGTGCTAGTGGGACGACCGAGCAGTTCTTC.

The chain links TRBV18 to TRBJ2-7; D remains unclear. The ends were cut back, 3 bases at V and 3 bases at J, with 9 bases in the middle. The CDR3 sequence is 13 residues long. Looked up from germline, CDR1 is KGHSH and CDR2 is LQKENI. CDR3 sequence: CASSPWTGYEQYF. The CDR3 nucleotides read TGTGCCAGCTCACCGTGGACGGGCTACGAGCAGTACTTC.

This chain connects TRBV7-2 to TRBJ2-3; D remains ambiguous. The CDR3 covers 14 residues. CDR1 and CDR2 from the germline V gene are SGHTA and FQGNSA. Trimming removed 2 bases at V and 1 base at J, with 7 bases between. The CDR3 sequence is CASSLSWGTDTQYF. CDR3 DNA sequence: TGTGCCAGCAGCTTATCATGGGGCACAGATACGCAGTATTTT.